The 29 T cell receptor beta chains in this list originate from one sample, sequenced in a study of shared clonotypes between healthy human individuals. TCRdb's table, derived via immunoSEQ multiplex PCR, lists solely in-frame clones and lacks some. The repertoire includes a few hundred thousand clones, around 95% of them detected once, and approximately 0.1% sits in the top ten. Naive CD8 cells were CD45RO-negative, positively selected for CCR7, excluding terminally differentiated effector memory CD45RA+ cells. Source material: naive CD8+ T cells sorted from blood. These receptor sequences come from a woman under 40 in good health.

The genes are TRBV4-1 and TRBJ1-1; D possibly corresponds to TRBD1 (6 bases). The CDR3 extends over 15 amino acids. The V gene's germline CDR1 is MGHRA and CDR2 YSYEKL. V was pared by 3 bases and J by 5 bases, with 16 bases between. The CDR3 DNA sequence: TGCGCCAGCAGCCACCCACAGGGCTCTGGTACTGAAGCTTTCTTT. Translation: CASSHPQGSGTEAFF.

This chain links TRBV6-5 with TRBJ2-3, with D tentatively TRBD1 or TRBD2 (6 bases each). The CDR3 is 14 residues long. Germline CDR1 and CDR2: MNHEY and SVGAGI. Trimming cost V 6 bases and J 6 bases, with 16 bases left between them. CDR3 sequence: CASSPPGGGDTQYF. The CDR3 DNA follows: TGTGCCAGCAGCCCCCCCGGGGGCGGGGATACGCAGTATTTT.

This sequence joins TRBV4-1 and TRBJ1-2; no clear D gene. Germline V CDR1 and CDR2: MGHRA, YSYEKL. This CDR3 contains 14 residues. Between the trimmed V and J ends, which lost 0 bases and 2 bases, there was a span of 7 bases. The CDR3 nucleotides are TGCGCCAGCAGCCAAGAAAGGAGCAACTATGGCTACACCTTC. It yields the protein CASSQERSNYGYTF.

The chain carries TRBV2 and TRBJ1-5, with D perhaps matching TRBD1 (5 bases). Trimming took 7 bases from V and 3 from J, leaving 7 bases between them. Germline V lookup: CDR1 SNHLY, CDR2 FYNNEI. The length of the CDR3 is 12 residues. CDR3 in amino acids: CASKTDNQPQHF. The CDR3 coding sequence is TGTGCCAGCAAGACAGACAATCAGCCCCAGCATTTT.

The V gene is TRBV10-2, the J gene TRBJ2-1; possibly TRBD2 for D (5 bases). The ends were cut back, 10 bases at V and 0 bases at J, with 13 bases in the middle. The germline gives CDR1 WSHSY, CDR2 SAAADI. This CDR3 comprises 14 residues. This chain's CDR3 is CATSDSISYNEQFF. DNA of the CDR3: TGCGCCACCTCGGACTCGATCTCCTACAATGAGCAGTTCTTC.

This sequence joins TRBV28 and TRBJ2-7; D might be TRBD2 (5 bases). From germline, CDR1 is MDHEN and CDR2 SYDVKM. Trimming shortened V by 6 bases and J by 2 bases, and 8 bases separated the two germline ends. The CDR3 consists of 12 residues. CDR3 loop: CASRAGTYEQYF. Written as DNA, the CDR3 is TGTGCCAGCAGGGCGGGCACCTACGAGCAGTACTTC.

The chain is built from TRBV28 and TRBJ2-2; 9 bases fit TRBD1. The CDR3 spans 14 residues. The V and J ends lost 6 bases and 6 bases, in that order; junction bases with no gene match: 5. The germline V gene has CDR1 MDHEN and CDR2 SYDVKM. CDR3 DNA sequence: TGTGCCAGCAGGGGACAGGGTTTGTCCGGGGAGCTGTTTTTT. Amino acids: CASRGQGLSGELFF.

This chain links TRBV11-2 with TRBJ1-1; the D is unclear. Trimming stripped 5 bases from V and 3 bases from J, with 4 bases between. The CDR3 has 11 residues. Looked up from germline, CDR1 is SGHAT and CDR2 is FQNNGV. The chain's CDR3 is CASSEHTEAFF. In DNA, the CDR3 is TGTGCCAGCAGCGAGCACACTGAAGCTTTCTTT. Full variable domain (outside the CDR3, taken from reference TRBV11-2 and TRBJ1-1): EAGVAQSPRYKIIEKRQSVAFWCNPISGHATLYWYQQILGQGPKLLIQFQNNGVVDDSQLPKDRFSAERLKGVDSTLKIQPAKLEDSAVYLCASSEHTEAFFGQGTRLTVV.

The chain employs TRBV4-1 and TRBJ2-1; 8 nucleotides match TRBD2. V shed 4 bases, J shed 4 bases, and the junction held 9 bases outside the gene matches. Germline-derived CDR1 and CDR2 are MGHRA and YSYEKL. The CDR3 runs to 16 residues. DNA of the CDR3: TGCGCCAGCAGCCTCGACGGGAGGGGGGGTTACAATGAGCAGTTCTTC. It encodes CASSLDGRGGYNEQFF.

The V and J genes are TRBV28 and TRBJ2-7, with TRBD1 matching over 8 bases. The CDR3 extends over 15 amino acids. Per germline, CDR1 MDHEN and CDR2 SYDVKM. The trim removed 7 bases at V and 0 bases at J, leaving 8 bases unmatched. The CDR3 nucleotides read TGTGCCAGCACTGACCCGGGACAGGTCTCCTACGAGCAGTACTTC. It specifies CASTDPGQVSYEQYF.

This sequence joins TRBV28 and TRBJ2-7; 7 bases are a match to TRBD2. The CDR3 has 15 residues. V lost 6 bases to trimming and J lost 1 base; unmatched junction nucleotides: 9. The germline V gene has CDR1 MDHEN and CDR2 SYDVKM. The CDR3 DNA reads TGTGCCAGCAGCCCCAGCGGGACGTCGTCCTACGAGCAGTACTTC. Translated: CASSPSGTSSYEQYF. The whole variable domain, filled in from reference TRBV28 and TRBJ2-7, reads DVKVTQSSRYLVKRTGEKVFLECVQDMDHENMFWYRQDPGLGLRLIYFSYDVKMKEKGDIPEGYSVSREKKERFSLILESASTNQTSMYLCASSPSGTSSYEQYFGPGTRLTVT.

V usage is TRBV19 and J usage is TRBJ2-7; D not resolved. The CDR3 is 13 amino acids. V gave up 5 bases and J gave up 5 bases, with 13 bases separating them. CDR1 and CDR2 from the germline V gene are LNHDA and SQIVND (reference sequence). CDR3 sequence: CASSYPPGNEQYF. The CDR3 nucleotides read TGTGCCAGTAGTTATCCCCCGGGCAACGAGCAGTACTTC.

The chain joins TRBV7-2 to TRBJ1-3; a possible D gene is TRBD1 (5 bases). Germline V gene sequence: CDR1 SGHTA, CDR2 FQGNSA. V was clipped by 2 bases and J by 2 bases, with 13 bases between them. The CDR3 is 16 residues long. CDR3 DNA: TGTGCCAGCAGCTTATCCAGGGACGTCGCTGGAAACACCATATATTTT. Translating it yields CASSLSRDVAGNTIYF. Based on the CDR3 plus reference TRBV7-2 and TRBJ1-3, the full variable domain is GAGVSQSPSNKVTEKGKDVELRCDPISGHTALYWYRQSLGQGLEFLIYFQGNSAPDKSGLPSDRFSAERTGGSVSTLTIQRTQQEDSAVYLCASSLSRDVAGNTIYFGEGSWLTVV.

The J gene is TRBJ1-4, the V gene TRBV27; D is perhaps TRBD1 (6 bases). V was clipped by 5 bases and J by 0 bases, with 10 bases between them. CDR1 and CDR2 (germline): MNHEY, SMNVEV (reference sequence). The CDR3 is made up of 15 amino acids. Written as DNA, the CDR3 is TGTGCCAGCAGTCCCGACAGGTCAACTAATGAAAAACTGTTTTTT. It translates to CASSPDRSTNEKLFF.

The chain carries TRBV15 and TRBJ2-7, with 7 bases identical to TRBD2. The germline gives CDR1 LNHNV, CDR2 YYDKDF (reference sequence). The CDR3 runs to 15 residues. Unmatched junction bases numbered 6, after V lost 1 base and J lost 3 bases. The CDR3 DNA reads as TGTGCCACCAGCAGAGTGCCTAGCGGAAACTACGAGCAGTACTTC. Amino acid sequence: CATSRVPSGNYEQYF.

With respect to this clone: Other nucleotide sequences in the sample specify the same CDR3. The V and J genes are TRBV27 and TRBJ2-1; a possible D gene is TRBD2 (5 bases). This CDR3 contains 16 residues. CDR1 is MNHEY and CDR2 is SMNVEV in the germline V gene (reference sequence). The V gene lost 0 bases and the J gene lost 0 bases, with 9 bases spanning the gap. Here the CDR3 DNA reads TGTGCCAGCAGTTTATCAGGCACTAGCTCCTACAATGAGCAGTTCTTC. Amino acid sequence: CASSLSGTSSYNEQFF.

This clone has just one count. The genes are TRBV2 and TRBJ2-1; unclear D gene. V lost 7 bases to trimming and J lost 5 bases, with 9 bases between them. This CDR3 has 12 residues. Germline CDR1 SNHLY, CDR2 FYNNEI. CDR3 nucleotide sequence: TGTGCCAGCATTCTAGTTAACAATGAGCAGTTCTTC. This gives the protein CASILVNNEQFF.

V usage is TRBV11-2 and J usage is TRBJ2-1; D perhaps matches TRBD2 (6 bases). Germline V gives CDR1 SGHAT, CDR2 FQNNGV. V was clipped by 5 bases and J by 6 bases, with 11 bases between them. The CDR3 totals 13 residues. This CDR3 reads CASSQTSINEQFF. The CDR3 DNA follows: TGTGCCAGCAGCCAGACTAGTATCAATGAGCAGTTCTTC.

This chain connects TRBV19 to TRBJ2-7; TRBD2 aligns across 8 bases. Germline CDR1 LNHDA, CDR2 SQIVND (reference sequence). The junction had 9 bases not matched to a gene; V was cut back by 3 bases and J by 2 bases. CDR3 length: 16 amino acids. The CDR3, as DNA: TGTGCCAGTAGTATCCTGACCGCGGGAGGCCCCTACGAGCAGTACTTC. Its protein product is CASSILTAGGPYEQYF. The complete variable domain, with remaining parts taken from reference TRBV19 and TRBJ2-7, reads DGGITQSPKYLFRKEGQNVTLSCEQNLNHDAMYWYRQDPGQGLRLIYYSQIVNDFQKGDIAEGYSVSREKKESFPLTVTSAQKNPTAFYLCASSILTAGGPYEQYFGPGTRLTVT.

The chain combines TRBV9 with TRBJ2-3; D uncertain. Germline CDR1 is SGDLS and CDR2 is YYNGEE. V was cut by 1 base and J by 4 bases, with 10 bases left in between. This CDR3 is 14 amino acids long. The DNA of the CDR3 is TGTGCCAGCAGCGTAAAGATTACAGCAGATACGCAGTATTTT. It is translated as CASSVKITADTQYF.

V gene TRBV2 combines with J gene TRBJ1-1; unclear D gene. Germline-derived CDR1 and CDR2 are SNHLY and FYNNEI. The CDR3 is made up of 17 amino acids. The V gene lost 6 bases and the J gene lost 5 bases, with 25 bases spanning the gap. The DNA for the CDR3 is TGTGCCAGCAGCGGGGTGAGAGAAGGGCCGAGTAGGACTGAAGCTTTCTTT. Translating gives CASSGVREGPSRTEAFF.

The chain couples TRBV2 to TRBJ2-3; 14 positions agree with TRBD2. Per germline, CDR1 SNHLY and CDR2 FYNNEI. Losses at the gene ends were 7 bases for V and 4 bases for J; bases not matched to a gene: 10. The CDR3 is 17 residues long. CDR3 sequence reads: CASTPTSGRAGADTQYF. The CDR3 coding sequence is TGTGCCAGCACCCCGACTAGCGGGAGGGCCGGTGCAGATACGCAGTATTTT.

This clone was observed a single time. The CDR3 spells CSCQGDTQYF. The CDR3 nucleotides read TGCAGCTGCCAAGGAGATACGCAGTATTTT. V and J are TRBV29-1 and TRBJ2-3; D is uncertain. The CDR3 has 10 residues. Germline V gene lookup returns CDR1 SQVTM and CDR2 ANQGSEA. The V end was cut by 8 bases, the J end by 5 bases, with 8 bases between.

For this clone: The sample contains more than one DNA sequence encoding this CDR3. The rearrangement uses TRBV4-1 and TRBJ1-1; D unresolved. The ends were cut back, 1 base at V and 1 base at J, with 4 bases in the middle. The CDR3 runs to 13 residues. Germline V gene lookup returns CDR1 MGHRA and CDR2 YSYEKL. The CDR3 region has the DNA TGCGCCAGCAGCCAAGCCCGGAACACTGAAGCTTTCTTT. Protein sequence: CASSQARNTEAFF.

The J gene is TRBJ1-3, the V gene TRBV27, with D maybe TRBD1 (6 bases). Germline CDR1 MNHEY, CDR2 SMNVEV (reference sequence). The CDR3 is 15 residues long. Trimming stripped 5 bases from V and 0 bases from J, with 11 bases between. The CDR3: CASSTRGSSGNTIYF. The CDR3 region has the DNA TGTGCCAGCAGTACCAGGGGATCCTCTGGAAACACCATATATTTT.

To note about this clone: A read error may explain this, as a much larger clone is one base away. The sample has other DNA sequences that encode this CDR3 too. The chain uses TRBV9 and TRBJ2-7; 11 bases agree with TRBD1. CDR1 SGDLS and CDR2 YYNGEE come from the germline V gene. The CDR3 consists of 14 residues. The V gene end was trimmed by 3 bases and the J gene end by 4 bases; junction bases not matched to a gene: 3. CDR3 protein: CASSAGTGGYEQYF. The CDR3 region has the DNA TGTGCCAGCAGCGCCGGGACAGGGGGGTACGAGCAGTACTTC.

The V gene is TRBV27, the J gene TRBJ2-7, with a possible D match to TRBD2 (6 bases). CDR1 is MNHEY, CDR2 SMNVEV, per germline (reference sequence). There are 15 residues in the CDR3. The V end lost 5 bases, the J end lost 3 bases, and 17 bases lay between the germline ends. CDR3 loop: CASSAGRATVYEQYF. The CDR3 coding sequence is TGTGCCAGCAGTGCGGGAAGGGCGACCGTCTACGAGCAGTACTTC.

The chain couples TRBV27 to TRBJ1-2, with 7 bases aligning to TRBD1. This CDR3 spans 14 amino acids. Losses at the gene ends were 3 bases for V and 8 bases for J; bases not matched to a gene: 9. Per the germline V gene, CDR1 is MNHEY and CDR2 is SMNVEV (reference sequence). The CDR3 is CASSLLTGLGGYTF. For the CDR3, the DNA is TGTGCCAGCAGTTTGTTGACAGGGCTGGGGGGCTACACCTTC.

This chain uses TRBV5-1 with TRBJ2-7; 16 bases match TRBD2. The CDR3 loop spans 17 amino acids. Trimming cost V 7 bases and J 5 bases; bases outside gene matches: 12. CDR1 is SGHRS and CDR2 is YFSETQ in the germline V gene. This CDR3 is CASPQLGLAGGPHEQYF. The CDR3 coding sequence is TGCGCCAGCCCCCAATTGGGACTAGCGGGAGGGCCTCACGAGCAGTACTTC.